These T cell receptor beta chains were read from a single sample in a study of control samples from healthy donors and cancer patients. Sequencing was performed with immunoSEQ multiplex PCR; in TCRdb, only in-frame clones are kept and a portion is missing. The data contain approximately 140,000 clones, under 95% of them singletons. The sequencing sample was made of blood. The origin of the receptors is a man between 18 and 29 years old in good health. The CDR3 runs from the conserved cysteine through the conserved F or W. A D gene is named only where the DNA matches it firmly. The listing skips clone size in some rows; elsewhere it reads once, few, many or a size class.

j_call | d_call | clone_size | v_call | cdr3_aa | cdr3_nt
TRBJ2-3 | TRBD2 | - | TRBV3-1/TRBV3-2 | CASSGGLAGGKNTDTQYF | TGTGCCAGCAGCGGGGGACTAGCGGGAGGGAAAAACACAGATACGCAGTATTTT
TRBJ2-1 | - | - | TRBV24-1 | CATSLGQEQFF | TGTGCCACCAGTCTCGGGCAGGAGCAGTTCTTC
TRBJ1-5 | TRBD1 | - | TRBV18 | CASSPGQGDQPQHF | TGTGCCAGCTCACCGGGACAGGGGGATCAGCCCCAGCATTTT
TRBJ2-7 | TRBD2 | once | TRBV6-5 | CASSYSTSGRAYEQYF | TGTGCCAGCAGTTACTCGACTAGCGGGAGAGCCTACGAGCAGTACTTC
TRBJ2-1 | TRBD1 | - | TRBV4-3 | CASSPNGQGVHEQFF | TGCGCCAGCAGCCCCAATGGACAGGGGGTGCATGAGCAGTTCTTC
TRBJ2-7 | TRBD1 | - | TRBV13 | CASSPPGTGGTSYEQYF | TGTGCCAGCAGCCCTCCCGGGACAGGGGGCACATCCTACGAGCAGTACTTC
TRBJ2-1 | TRBD1 | - | TRBV12-5 | CASAAGTGGSNEQFF | TGTGCTAGTGCCGCCGGGACAGGGGGTTCCAATGAGCAGTTCTTC
TRBJ2-1 | - | - | TRBV11-3 | CASSFGGESYNEQFF | TGTGCCAGCAGCTTTGGGGGAGAATCCTACAATGAGCAGTTCTTC
TRBJ2-1 | TRBD1 | - | TRBV28 | CASSLRTGLYNEQFF | TGTGCCAGCAGTTTGAGGACAGGGCTTTACAATGAGCAGTTCTTC
TRBJ1-1 | - | once | TRBV6-5 | CASSYSVGNTEAFF | TGTGCCAGCAGTTACTCTGTGGGAAACACTGAAGCTTTCTTT
TRBJ1-2 | - | - | TRBV2 | CASSTQGSGYTF | TGTGCCAGCAGTACCCAGGGTAGTGGCTACACCTTC
TRBJ1-6 | TRBD1 | - | TRBV28 | CASSPTGRGAEYNSPLHF | TGTGCCAGCAGCCCGACAGGGAGAGGAGCCGAATATAATTCACCCCTCCACTTT
TRBJ1-1 | - | - | TRBV7-9 | CASSPVRGMNTEAFF | TGTGCCAGCAGTCCGGTCCGCGGAATGAACACTGAAGCTTTCTTT
TRBJ2-1 | - | - | TRBV20-1 | CSAGLSNEQFF | TGCAGTGCTGGACTAAGCAATGAGCAGTTCTTC
TRBJ2-3 | TRBD2 | - | TRBV5-1 | CASSLQLAEGDTQYF | TGCGCCAGCAGCTTGCAACTAGCGGAGGGAGATACGCAGTATTTT
TRBJ2-7 | - | few | TRBV4-2 | CASSQGTSITYEQYF | TGTGCCAGCAGCCAAGGGACGAGCATTACCTACGAGCAGTACTTC
TRBJ1-1 | - | - | TRBV6-4 | CASSEEQNTEAFF | TGTGCCAGCAGTGAAGAACAGAACACTGAAGCTTTCTTT